This is a list of T cell receptor beta chains from one sample in a study of T cells in Graves' hyperthyroidism and ophthalmopathy. TCRdb redid the calling of the multiplex PCR reads with MiXCR, one entry per CDR3 protein. The sample yields 350,000 or so distinct CDR3 sequences, 15% to 20% seen once. The sample consisted of blood. These receptors came from a woman aged 50 to 60 with Graves' hyperthyroidism. Both conserved end residues are trimmed from each CDR3.

length: 9; V: TRBV20-1; J: TRBJ1-1; CDR3: SAIEVIEAF
length: 12; V: TRBV5-4; J: TRBJ1-1; CDR3: ASSLHTQGQGAF
length: 11; V: TRBV20-1; J: TRBJ1-1; CDR3: SARLDGNTEAF
length: 15; V: TRBV4-1; J: TRBJ1-2; CDR3: ASSQGGRAQLSYGYT
length: 16; V: TRBV30; J: TRBJ2-6; CDR3: AWSVGVWSGAGANVLT
length: 11; V: TRBV12-3/TRBV12-4; J: TRBJ2-5; CDR3: ASSWTGLETQY
length: 13; V: TRBV10-3; J: TRBJ1-3; CDR3: AISRSQGSGNTIY
length: 10; V: TRBV2; J: TRBJ2-1; CDR3: ATQGGYNEQF
length: 14; V: TRBV6-1; J: TRBJ2-6; CDR3: ASSSGTGAGANVLT
length: 12; V: TRBV18; J: TRBJ2-3; CDR3: ASSPSLGTDTQY
length: 13; V: TRBV9; J: TRBJ2-2; CDR3: ASSVGGMITGELF
length: 14; V: TRBV6-1; J: TRBJ1-6; CDR3: ASSWAGQALHSPLH
length: 14; V: TRBV18; J: TRBJ2-4; CDR3: ASSPFNSLAKNIQY
length: 13; V: TRBV20-1; J: TRBJ1-5; CDR3: SARVFGQSNQPQH
length: 10; V: TRBV3-1; J: TRBJ2-1; CDR3: ASSQGIWEQF
length: 14; V: TRBV11-2; J: TRBJ2-7; CDR3: ASSLVREGPPYEQY
length: 13; V: TRBV5-6; J: TRBJ2-2; CDR3: ASSLLFRGPGELF
length: 12; V: TRBV5-1; J: TRBJ1-2; CDR3: ASSLREGTYGYT
length: 15; V: TRBV5-6; J: TRBJ1-3; CDR3: ASSTRGTVFAGNTIY
length: 12; V: TRBV3-1; J: TRBJ2-5; CDR3: ASSFSGRQETQY
length: 13; V: TRBV12-3/TRBV12-4; J: TRBJ2-3; CDR3: ASSLVQGLTDTQY
length: 10; V: TRBV18; J: TRBJ2-3; CDR3: ASSPSPDTQY
length: 13; V: TRBV27; J: TRBJ2-7; CDR3: ASSFLAGGSYEQY
length: 12; V: TRBV20-1; J: TRBJ2-6; CDR3: SASSGSGANVLT
length: 11; V: TRBV6-1; J: TRBJ1-2; CDR3: ASSEEGLKGYT
length: 13; V: TRBV6-1; J: TRBJ2-1; CDR3: ASSDAAGGYNEQF
length: 13; V: TRBV18; J: TRBJ1-5; CDR3: ASSPADSSNQPQH
length: 12; V: TRBV2; J: TRBJ1-2; CDR3: ASSFLGKSGGYT
length: 15; V: TRBV6-1; J: TRBJ2-3; CDR3: ASSLVASGRGTDAQY
length: 12; V: TRBV6-6; J: TRBJ1-1; CDR3: ASSYGQTNTEAF
length: 13; V: TRBV5-1; J: TRBJ2-3; CDR3: ASSLPRTATDTQY
length: 14; V: TRBV3-1; J: TRBJ2-7; CDR3: ASSQGPGTAVYEQY
length: 13; V: TRBV27; J: TRBJ1-3; CDR3: ASTLRRVSGNTIY
length: 13; V: TRBV7-9; J: TRBJ2-7; CDR3: ASSSWTGSSYEQY
length: 15; V: TRBV5-6; J: TRBJ2-1; CDR3: ASSSPGTSGRNNEQF
length: 12; V: TRBV5-1; J: TRBJ1-1; CDR3: ASSAASLNTEAF
length: 16; V: TRBV20-1; J: TRBJ2-1; CDR3: SARTTSGSPGGGWEQF
length: 12; V: TRBV6-1; J: TRBJ1-1; CDR3: ASIRGRGNTEAF
length: 9; V: TRBV11-2; J: TRBJ1-1; CDR3: ASSILTEAF
length: 15; V: TRBV7-9; J: TRBJ1-2; CDR3: ASSLEGQYPPRRGYT
length: 11; V: TRBV3-1; J: TRBJ2-3; CDR3: ASSQDLVDTQY
length: 13; V: TRBV6-1; J: TRBJ2-5; CDR3: ATTHPGLGGETQY
length: 14; V: TRBV5-1; J: TRBJ2-5; CDR3: ASTTPGQVSGETQY
length: 13; V: TRBV5-4; J: TRBJ2-7; CDR3: ASSLGGTVLDEQY
length: 15; V: TRBV28; J: TRBJ2-7; CDR3: ASSQSSAPRLTYEQY
length: 10; V: TRBV12-3/TRBV12-4; J: TRBJ1-2; CDR3: ASSPQGSGYT
length: 12; V: TRBV5-6; J: TRBJ2-2; CDR3: ASSITGDTGELF
length: 12; V: TRBV6-1; J: TRBJ1-1; CDR3: ASAEQGGDTEAF
length: 12; V: TRBV6-1; J: TRBJ2-3; CDR3: ASHRDRGTDTQY
length: 14; V: TRBV5-1; J: TRBJ1-1; CDR3: ASSPSPGQPNTEAF